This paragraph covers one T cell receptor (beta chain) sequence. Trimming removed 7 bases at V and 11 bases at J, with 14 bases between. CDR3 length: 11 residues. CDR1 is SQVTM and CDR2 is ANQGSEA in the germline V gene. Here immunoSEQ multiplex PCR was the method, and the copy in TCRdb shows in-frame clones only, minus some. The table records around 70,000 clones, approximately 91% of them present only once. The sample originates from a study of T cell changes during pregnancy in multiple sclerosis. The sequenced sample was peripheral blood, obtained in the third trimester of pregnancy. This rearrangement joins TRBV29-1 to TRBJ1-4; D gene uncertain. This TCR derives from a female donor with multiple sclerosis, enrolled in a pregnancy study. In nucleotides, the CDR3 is TGCAGCGCCGTTCAAGTGGCTAAACTGTTTTTT. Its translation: CSAVQVAKLFF.